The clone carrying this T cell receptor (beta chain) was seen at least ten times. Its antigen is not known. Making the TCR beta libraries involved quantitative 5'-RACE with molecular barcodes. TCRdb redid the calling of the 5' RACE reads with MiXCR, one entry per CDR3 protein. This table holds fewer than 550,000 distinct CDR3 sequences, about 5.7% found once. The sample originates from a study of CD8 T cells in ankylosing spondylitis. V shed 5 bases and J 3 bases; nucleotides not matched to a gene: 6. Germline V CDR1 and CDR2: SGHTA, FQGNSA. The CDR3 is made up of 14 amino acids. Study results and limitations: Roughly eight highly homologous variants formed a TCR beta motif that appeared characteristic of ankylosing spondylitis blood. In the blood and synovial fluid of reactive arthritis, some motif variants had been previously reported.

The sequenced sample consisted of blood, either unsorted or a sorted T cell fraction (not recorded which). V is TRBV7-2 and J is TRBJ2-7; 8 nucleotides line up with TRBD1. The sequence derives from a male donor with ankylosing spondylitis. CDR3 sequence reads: CASSPAGGYYEQYF. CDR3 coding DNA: TGTGCCAGCAGCCCGGCAGGGGGCTACTACGAGCAGTACTTC. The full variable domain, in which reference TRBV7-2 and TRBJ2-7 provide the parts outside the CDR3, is GAGVSQSPSNKVTEKGKDVELRCDPISGHTALYWYRQSLGQGLEFLIYFQGNSAPDKSGLPSDRFSAERTGGSVSTLTIQRTQQEDSAVYLCASSPAGGYYEQYFGPGTRLTVT.